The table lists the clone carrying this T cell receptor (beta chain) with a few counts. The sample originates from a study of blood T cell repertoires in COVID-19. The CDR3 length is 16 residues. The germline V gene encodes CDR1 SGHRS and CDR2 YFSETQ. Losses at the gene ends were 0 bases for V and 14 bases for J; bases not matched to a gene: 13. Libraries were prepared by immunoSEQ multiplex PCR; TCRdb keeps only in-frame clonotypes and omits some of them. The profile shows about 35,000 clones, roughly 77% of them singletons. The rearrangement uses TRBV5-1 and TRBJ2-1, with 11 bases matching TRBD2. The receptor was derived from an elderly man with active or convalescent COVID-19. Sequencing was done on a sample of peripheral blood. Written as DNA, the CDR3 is TGCGCCAGCAGCTTGGTATTTCTAGCGGGAGGAACGACGGAGTTCTTC. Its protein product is CASSLVFLAGGTTEFF.